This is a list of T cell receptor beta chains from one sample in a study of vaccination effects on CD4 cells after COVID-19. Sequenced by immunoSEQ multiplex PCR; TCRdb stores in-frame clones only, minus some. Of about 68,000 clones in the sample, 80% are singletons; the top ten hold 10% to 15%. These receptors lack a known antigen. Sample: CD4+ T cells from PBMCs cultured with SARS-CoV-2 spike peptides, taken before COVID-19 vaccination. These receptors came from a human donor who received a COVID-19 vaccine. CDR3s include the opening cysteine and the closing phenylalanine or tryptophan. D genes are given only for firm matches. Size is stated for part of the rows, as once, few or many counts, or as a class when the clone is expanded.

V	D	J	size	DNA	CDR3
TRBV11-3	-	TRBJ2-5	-	TGTGCCAGCAGCCTCTCCGCGTCGGGAGAGACCCAGTACTTC	CASSLSASGETQYF
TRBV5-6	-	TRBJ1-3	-	TGTGCCAGCAGCCTCCTGCAAACGGGAAACACCATATATTTT	CASSLLQTGNTIYF
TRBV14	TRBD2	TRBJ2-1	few	TGTGCCAGCAGCCAAACAGCGGGGGGCTCCAATGAGCAGTTCTTC	CASSQTAGGSNEQFF
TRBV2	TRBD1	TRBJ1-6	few	TGTGCCAGCAGTAGAGGACAGGGGAGTGGTTCACCCCTCCACTTT	CASSRGQGSGSPLHF
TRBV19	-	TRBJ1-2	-	TGTGCCAGCATCAAACAGGGACTGGGAGGAGGCTACACCTTC	CASIKQGLGGGYTF
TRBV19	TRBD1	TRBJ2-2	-	TGTGCCAGTAGACTACAGGGGGCCGGGGAGCTGTTTTTT	CASRLQGAGELFF
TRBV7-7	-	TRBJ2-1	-	TGTGCCAGCAGCCCCGGGACTCCGCACAATGAGCAGTTCTTC	CASSPGTPHNEQFF
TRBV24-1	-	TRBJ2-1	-	TGTGCCACCAGTGATTTCGGCGGGACTGGAACCAATGAGCAGTTCTTC	CATSDFGGTGTNEQFF
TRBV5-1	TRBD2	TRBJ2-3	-	TGCGCCAGCAGCCACCGACGACTAGCGACGACAGATACGCAGTATTTT	CASSHRRLATTDTQYF
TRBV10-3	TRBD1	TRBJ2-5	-	TGTGCCATCAGTCCAGGGGGCGTCGGGGAGACCCAGTACTTC	CAISPGGVGETQYF
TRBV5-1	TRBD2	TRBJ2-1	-	TGCGCCAGCAGCTTTGGGACTAATTCCTACAATGAGCAGTTCTTC	CASSFGTNSYNEQFF
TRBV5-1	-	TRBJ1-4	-	TGCGCCAGCAGCTTCTTCAGGTTCGATGAAAAACTGTTTTTT	CASSFFRFDEKLFF
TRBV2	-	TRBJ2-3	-	TGTGCCAGCAGGACTACAGATACGCAGTATTTT	CASRTTDTQYF
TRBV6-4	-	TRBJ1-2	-	TGTGCCAGCAGTGACTCCGGGGGAAACTATGGCTACACCTTC	CASSDSGGNYGYTF
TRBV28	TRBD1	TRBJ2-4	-	TGTGCCAGCAGTTTGCGTCAGGGGGCTGCCAAAAACATTCAGTACTTC	CASSLRQGAAKNIQYF
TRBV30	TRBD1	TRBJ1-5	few	TGTGCCTGGAGCGGGGGACAGGGGGTAACTCAGCCCCAGCATTTT	CAWSGGQGVTQPQHF
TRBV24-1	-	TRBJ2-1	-	TGTGCCACCAGTGACCCAGGGGGGAGATCCTACAATGAGCAGTTCTTC	CATSDPGGRSYNEQFF
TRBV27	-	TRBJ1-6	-	TGTGCCAGCAGTTTCCAGGTTCCTGCTAATTCACCCCTCCACTTT	CASSFQVPANSPLHF
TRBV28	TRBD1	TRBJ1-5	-	TGTGCCAGCAGGCTATCGGGACAGAGCAATCAGCCCCAGCATTTT	CASRLSGQSNQPQHF
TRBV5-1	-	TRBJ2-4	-	TGCGCCAGCAGCTTGAGTGACGGCATAGCCAAAAACATTCAGTACTTC	CASSLSDGIAKNIQYF
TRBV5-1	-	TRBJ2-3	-	TGCGCCAGCAGCTTATCTCCTGGCACAGATACGCAGTATTTT	CASSLSPGTDTQYF
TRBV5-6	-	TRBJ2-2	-	TGTGCCAGCAGCTTGGTTAGTGGTACCGGGGAGCTGTTTTTT	CASSLVSGTGELFF
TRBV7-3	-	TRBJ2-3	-	TGTGCCAGCATCACGGACCCAAGCCGGGACCCCCCGGGGGACAATACGCAGTATTTT	CASITDPSRDPPGDNTQYF
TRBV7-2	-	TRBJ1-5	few	TGTGCCAGCAGCTTAGCAGGGACAAGCAATCAGCCCCAGCATTTT	CASSLAGTSNQPQHF
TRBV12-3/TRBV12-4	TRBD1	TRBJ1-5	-	TGTGCCAGCAGTGGACAGGGGGCCCAGCCCCAGCATTTT	CASSGQGAQPQHF
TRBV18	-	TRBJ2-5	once	TGTGCCAGCTCACCGAGACACCAAGAGACCCAGTACTTC	CASSPRHQETQYF
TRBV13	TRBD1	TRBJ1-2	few	TGTGCCAGCAGCTTATTTAGGGACAGATACTATGGCTACACCTTC	CASSLFRDRYYGYTF
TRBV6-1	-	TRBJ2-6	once	TGTGCCAGCAGTGAACCGGGGAACCCCTCTGGGGCCAACGTCCTGACTTTC	CASSEPGNPSGANVLTF
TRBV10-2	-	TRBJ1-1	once	TGCGCCAACAGTGAGCTAGGGGACACTGAAGCTTTCTTT	CANSELGDTEAFF
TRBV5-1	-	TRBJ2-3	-	TGCGCCAGCAGCTTTGGAGGGGTTACAGATACGCAGTATTTT	CASSFGGVTDTQYF
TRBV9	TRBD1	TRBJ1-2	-	TGTGCCAGCAGCCCTAGGGACAGTAACTATGGCTACACCTTC	CASSPRDSNYGYTF
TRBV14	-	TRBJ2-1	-	TGTGCCAGCAGCCAAGTGCCTGGACAGCCGGGCAATGAGCAGTTCTTC	CASSQVPGQPGNEQFF
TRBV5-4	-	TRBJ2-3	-	TGTGCCAGCAGCCCGGGGAGTTATACGCAGTATTTT	CASSPGSYTQYF
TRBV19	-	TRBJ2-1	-	TGTGCCAGTAGTATTCAGGCCTACAATGAGCAGTTCTTC	CASSIQAYNEQFF
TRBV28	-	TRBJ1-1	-	TGTGCCAGCCATACCCTCAACACTGAAGCTTTCTTT	CASHTLNTEAFF
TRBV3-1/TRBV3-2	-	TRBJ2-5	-	TGTGCCAGCAGACCGGACCTAAACCAAGAGACCCAGTACTTC	CASRPDLNQETQYF
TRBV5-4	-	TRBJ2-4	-	TGTGCCAGCAGCTCCCGGGACATAAAAAACATTCAGTACTTC	CASSSRDIKNIQYF
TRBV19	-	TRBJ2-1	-	TGTGCCAGTAGGGTGCAACCAGAATACAATGAGCAGTTCTTC	CASRVQPEYNEQFF
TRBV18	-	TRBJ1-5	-	TGTGCCAGCTCACCCTCCATTGATCAGCCCCAGCATTTT	CASSPSIDQPQHF
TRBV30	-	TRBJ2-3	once	TGTGCCTGGAGTTCGGGGGCTAGGGATACGCAGTATTTT	CAWSSGARDTQYF
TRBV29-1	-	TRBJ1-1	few	TGCAGCGTTGGTTGGGGGACTGAAGCTTTCTTT	CSVGWGTEAFF
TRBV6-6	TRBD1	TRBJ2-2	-	TGTGCCAGCAGCCTGGACAGGGGTGACGCCGGGGAGCTGTTTTTT	CASSLDRGDAGELFF
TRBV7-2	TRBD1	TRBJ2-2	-	TGTGCCAGCAGCTCGGACAGGGGAAGGAGCGGGGAGCTGTTTTTT	CASSSDRGRSGELFF
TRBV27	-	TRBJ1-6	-	TGTGCCAGCAGCCCGGGGCCCTATAATTCACCCCTCCACTTT	CASSPGPYNSPLHF
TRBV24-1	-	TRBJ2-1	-	TGTGCCACCAGTGAAAACCTAGCGAATGAGCAGTTCTTC	CATSENLANEQFF
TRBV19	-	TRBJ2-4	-	TGTGCCAGTAGTATAGGACAGCAAAACATTCAGTACTTC	CASSIGQQNIQYF
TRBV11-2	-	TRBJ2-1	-	TGTGCCAGCAGCTTATTGCGACATACCAATGAGCAGTTCTTC	CASSLLRHTNEQFF
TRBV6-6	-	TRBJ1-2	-	TGTGCCAGCAGTTATTTGCAACAGGCTAACTATGGCTACACCTTC	CASSYLQQANYGYTF
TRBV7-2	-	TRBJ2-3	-	TGTGCCAGCAGCTTATTCCCGGGGGTCAACACAGATACGCAGTATTTT	CASSLFPGVNTDTQYF
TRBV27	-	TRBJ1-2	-	TGTGCCAGCAGAACACCCTCCCGGGACTCACGCTATGGCTACACCTTC	CASRTPSRDSRYGYTF
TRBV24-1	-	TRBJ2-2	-	TGTGCCACCAGTGATTTGGACTTTTCGAACACCGGGGAGCTGTTTTTT	CATSDLDFSNTGELFF
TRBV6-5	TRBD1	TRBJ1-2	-	TGTGCCAGCAGTCGTACAGGGGGGTCCTATGGCTACACCTTC	CASSRTGGSYGYTF
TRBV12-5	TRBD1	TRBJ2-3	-	TGTGCTAGTGGAAACCCGGCAGGGGGTTACACAGATACGCAGTATTTT	CASGNPAGGYTDTQYF
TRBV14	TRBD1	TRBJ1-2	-	TGTGCCAGCAGCCAAGATCTGGGACAGGGTAGGGGTGGCTACACCTTC	CASSQDLGQGRGGYTF
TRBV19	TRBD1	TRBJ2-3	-	TGTGCCAGTAAGGGAAGGGACAGGAGCACAGATACGCAGTATTTT	CASKGRDRSTDTQYF